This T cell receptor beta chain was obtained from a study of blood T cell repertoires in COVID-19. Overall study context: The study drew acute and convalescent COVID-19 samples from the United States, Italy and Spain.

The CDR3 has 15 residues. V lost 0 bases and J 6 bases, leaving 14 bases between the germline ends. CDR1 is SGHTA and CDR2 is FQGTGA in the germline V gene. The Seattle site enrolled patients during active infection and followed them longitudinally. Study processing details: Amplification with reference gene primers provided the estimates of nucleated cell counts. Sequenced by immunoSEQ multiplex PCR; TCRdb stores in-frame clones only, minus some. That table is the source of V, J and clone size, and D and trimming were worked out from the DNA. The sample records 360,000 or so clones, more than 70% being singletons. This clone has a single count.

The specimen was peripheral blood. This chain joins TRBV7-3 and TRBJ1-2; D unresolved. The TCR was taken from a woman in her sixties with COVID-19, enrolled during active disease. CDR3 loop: CASSLTVGTLDGYTF. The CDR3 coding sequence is TGTGCCAGCAGCTTAACGGTCGGTACGCTCGATGGCTACACCTTC.